This TCR beta chain was captured by sequencing in a study of blood T cell repertoires in COVID-19. Study-level information: In each case, the material was cDNA or gDNA derived from T cells, B-cell-depleted T cells, or PBMCs.

Per the study methods: Amplification with reference gene primers provided the estimates of nucleated cell counts. The table came from immunoSEQ multiplex PCR; TCRdb's copy has only in-frame clones and leaves some out. The DNA gave D and trimming, while V, J and clone size come from that table. Of over 150,000 clones listed, about 87% are singletons. Germline CDR1 is LNHDA and CDR2 is SQIVND (reference sequence). This CDR3 contains 15 residues. V shed 5 bases and J 0 bases; nucleotides not matched to a gene: 7. V usage is TRBV19 and J usage is TRBJ2-7, with 7 positions matching TRBD1. The origin of this receptor is a man aged 55 to 70 with COVID-19, enrolled during active disease. Sequenced: peripheral blood. CDR3 DNA sequence: TGTGCCAGTAGTCCGCGACAGGGTGCCTCCTACGAGCAGTACTTC. Protein product: CASSPRQGASYEQYF.